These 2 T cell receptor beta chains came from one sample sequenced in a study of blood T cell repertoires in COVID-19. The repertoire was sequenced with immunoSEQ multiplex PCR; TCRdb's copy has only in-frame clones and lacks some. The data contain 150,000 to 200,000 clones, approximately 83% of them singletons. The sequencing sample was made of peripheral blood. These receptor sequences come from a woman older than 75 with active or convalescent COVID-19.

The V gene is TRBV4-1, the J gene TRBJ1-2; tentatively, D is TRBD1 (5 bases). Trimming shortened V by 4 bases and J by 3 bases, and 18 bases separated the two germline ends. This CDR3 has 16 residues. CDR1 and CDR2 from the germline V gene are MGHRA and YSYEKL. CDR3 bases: TGCGCCAGCAGCCTCCCGGGAGGCAGGGTGGACTATGGCTACACCTTC. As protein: CASSLPGGRVDYGYTF.

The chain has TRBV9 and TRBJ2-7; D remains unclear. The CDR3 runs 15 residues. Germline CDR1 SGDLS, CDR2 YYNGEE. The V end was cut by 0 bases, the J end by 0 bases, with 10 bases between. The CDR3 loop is CASSVEAADSYEQYF. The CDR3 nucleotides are TGTGCCAGCAGCGTAGAGGCGGCTGACTCCTACGAGCAGTACTTC.